The clone carrying this TCR beta chain was detected a few times. Its antigen remains unidentified. This CDR3 has 14 amino acids. With V trimmed by 5 bases and J by 5 bases, 6 bases remained unmatched. Germline assignment: CDR1 SGHVS and CDR2 FNYEAQ. The entry originates in a study of blood T cells in healthy people across ages. About the research overall: With template switching, about one barcoded beta molecule was captured per two T cells. Study-level results: Calculation of diversity from one million T cells yielded estimates considered to be underestimates.

Ranging in age from about 6 to 90, the donors were healthy Caucasian individuals from Russia. Through a sample-barcoded 5' primer and a J-beta primer mix, a second PCR was run for about 6 to 12 cycles. Paired-end reads containing CDR3 totaled no fewer than 3 million for each sample. A single record per CDR3 protein comes from TCRdb applying MiXCR to the 5' RACE reads. This table holds about 650,000 distinct CDR3 sequences, roughly 32% found once. V usage is TRBV7-6 and J usage is TRBJ1-1, with TRBD1 matching 9 bases. Sequences were obtained from blood. The TCR originated in a woman of 80 years or more in good health. DNA of the CDR3: TGTGCCAGCAGCCCCATGACAGGGGGGACTGAAGCTTTCTTT. Amino acid sequence: CASSPMTGGTEAFF.